This entry lists 5 T cell receptor beta chains sequenced from one sample in a study of cytomegalovirus exposure and HLA in healthy donors. The PCR had 60 Vbeta and 13 Jbeta primers. This table comes from immunoSEQ multiplex PCR, and its TCRdb copy is limited to in-frame clones, with some not included. The repertoire includes around 100,000 clones, 70% to 80% of them detected once, and around 20% sits in the top ten. Sequencing was done on a sample of PBMCs. The receptor source for this set is a woman in her fifties or sixties in good health and CMV-seropositive.

The rearrangement uses TRBV10-3 and TRBJ1-1, with 12 bases fitting TRBD1. From germline, CDR1 is ENHRY and CDR2 SYGVKD. J lost 0 bases, V lost 6 bases, and 2 bases had no gene match. This CDR3 is built from 15 residues. The CDR3 DNA is TGTGCCATCAGGGGGACAGGGGGCATGAACACTGAAGCTTTCTTT. As protein: CAIRGTGGMNTEAFF.

This chain uses TRBV7-6 with TRBJ2-2; D is ambiguous. V lost 4 bases and J 7 bases, leaving 13 bases between the germline ends. Germline V gene sequence: CDR1 SGHVS, CDR2 FNYEAQ. The CDR3 has 14 residues. CDR3 nucleotide sequence: TGTGCCAGCAGCTCCCCGAGTAGTAACGGGGAGCTGTTTTTT. It encodes CASSSPSSNGELFF.

The chain joins TRBV7-3 to TRBJ2-1; a possible D gene is TRBD2 (6 bases). Germline CDR1 and CDR2: SGHTA and FQGTGA. The ends were cut back, 2 bases at V and 10 bases at J, with 18 bases in the middle. This CDR3 region has 15 residues. The CDR3: CASSLAEGASIEQFF. For the CDR3, the DNA is TGTGCCAGCAGCTTAGCGGAGGGAGCTTCAATCGAGCAGTTCTTC. The variable domain in full, with the rest retrieved from reference TRBV7-3 and TRBJ2-1, is GAGVSQTPSNKVTEKGKYVELRCDPISGHTALYWYRQSLGQGPEFLIYFQGTGAADDSGLPNDRFFAVRPEGSVSTLKIQRTERGDSAVYLCASSLAEGASIEQFFGPGTRLTVL.

Only one count was recorded for this clone. V is TRBV7-2 and J is TRBJ2-5, with TRBD2 matching 9 bases. V lost 2 bases, J lost 5 bases, and 9 bases stayed unmatched. The CDR3 covers 16 residues. Germline V gene data show CDR1 as SGHTA and CDR2 as FQGNSA. The CDR3, as DNA: TGTGCCAGCAGCTTACAGGCGCGGGAGGGGAGGGAGACCCAGTACTTC. Translating it yields CASSLQAREGRETQYF.

The chain employs TRBV7-9 and TRBJ2-7, with TRBD1 identical over 7 bases. Germline-derived CDR1 and CDR2 are SEHNR and FQNEAQ (reference sequence). The length of the CDR3 is 14 residues. J was trimmed by 0 bases and V by 4 bases; bases with no gene match: 3. The chain's CDR3 is CASSSDRDSYEQYF. The CDR3 coding sequence is TGTGCCAGCAGCTCAGACAGGGACTCCTACGAGCAGTACTTC.